This entry lists 14 T cell receptor beta chains sequenced from one sample in a study of cytomegalovirus exposure and HLA in healthy donors. The repertoire was sequenced with immunoSEQ multiplex PCR; TCRdb's copy has only in-frame clones and lacks some. Counted here are 200,000 to 250,000 clones, roughly 87% occurring once; the ten biggest clones make up more than 10%. Sequencing used PBMCs. These receptors were obtained from a man younger than 35 in good health and CMV-seropositive.

J is TRBJ2-7 and V is TRBV11-1, with 7 bases matching TRBD2. This CDR3 spans 14 amino acids. Germline assignment: CDR1 SGHAT and CDR2 FQDESV (reference sequence). V shed 3 bases, J shed 1 base, and the junction held 3 bases outside the gene matches. DNA for the CDR3: TGTGCCAGCAGCTTCAGCGGGGAGTCCTACGAGCAGTACTTC. Amino acid sequence: CASSFSGESYEQYF.

The chain carries TRBV6-5 and TRBJ2-7; D gene unclear. Germline V gives CDR1 MNHEY, CDR2 SVGAGI. The CDR3 is 11 residues long. Deletions cut 5 bases from V and 4 bases from J, with 6 bases between. The CDR3 DNA is TGTGCCAGCAGTGAAGGGTACGAGCAGTACTTC. Translating it yields CASSEGYEQYF.

V and J are TRBV6-5 and TRBJ1-4; tentatively, D is TRBD1 (6 bases). CDR1 is MNHEY and CDR2 is SVGAGI in the germline V gene. The CDR3 has 13 amino acids. V lost 4 bases and J lost 8, with 11 bases in between. The CDR3 DNA reads as TGTGCCAGCAGTTCGCGGACAGACGAAAAACTGTTTTTT. Translating gives CASSSRTDEKLFF.

The J gene is TRBJ1-1, the V gene TRBV29-1; D may be TRBD1 (5 bases). The length of the CDR3 is 11 residues. Trimming pared 6 bases from V and 4 bases from J, leaving 9 bases between. The germline V gene has CDR1 SQVTM and CDR2 ANQGSEA. The CDR3 bases are TGCAGCGTCACAGGAGCCACTGAAGCTTTCTTT. Encoded protein: CSVTGATEAFF.

The rearrangement links TRBV11-2 to TRBJ2-2, with no clear D. V was shortened by 5 bases and J by 11 bases, with 15 bases between the two germline ends. The CDR3 length is 13 residues. CDR1 is SGHAT, CDR2 FQNNGV, per germline. As DNA, the CDR3 is TGTGCCAGCAGCACCCGTCCTACCGAAGAGCTGTTTTTT. This gives the protein CASSTRPTEELFF.

The chain combines TRBV7-2 with TRBJ2-7; 10 nucleotides line up with TRBD1. The CDR3 totals 15 residues. The germline V gene encodes CDR1 SGHTA and CDR2 FQGNSA. Trimming took 5 bases from V and 3 from J; bases not matched to a gene: 7. Here the CDR3 reads CASSLSWDRGYEQYF. As DNA, the CDR3 is TGTGCCAGCAGCCTAAGTTGGGACAGGGGCTACGAGCAGTACTTC.

The chain has TRBV7-8 and TRBJ2-7, with D unresolved. The CDR3 covers 12 residues. The V and J ends lost 1 base and 3 bases respectively, with 4 bases between them. Germline V lookup: CDR1 SGHVS, CDR2 FQNEAQ. As DNA, the CDR3 is TGTGCCAGCAGCTTAGGGTTCTACGAGCAGTACTTC. Translating it yields CASSLGFYEQYF.

This clone has just a few counts. The V and J genes are TRBV5-1 and TRBJ2-5; TRBD1 matches at 9 bases. From germline, CDR1 is SGHRS and CDR2 YFSETQ. The trim removed 4 bases at V and 5 bases at J, leaving 6 bases unmatched. The CDR3 loop spans 14 amino acids. This chain's CDR3 is CASSPRTGVETQYF. As DNA, the CDR3 is TGCGCCAGCAGCCCGAGGACAGGGGTCGAGACCCAGTACTTC. Complete variable domain (other parts from reference TRBV5-1 and TRBJ2-5): KAGVTQTPRYLIKTRGQQVTLSCSPISGHRSVSWYQQTPGQGLQFLFEYFSETQRNKGNFPGRFSGRQFSNSRSEMNVSTLELGDSALYLCASSPRTGVETQYFGPGTRLLVL.

The rearrangement uses TRBV15 and TRBJ2-7, with D possibly TRBD2 on 6 matching bases. This CDR3 region has 15 residues. The germline gives CDR1 LNHNV, CDR2 YYDKDF (reference sequence). The V and J ends lost 5 bases and 5 bases respectively, with 19 bases between them. CDR3 region: CATSGRLGLRDEQYF. CDR3 in DNA: TGTGCCACCAGCGGAAGACTAGGACTCCGTGACGAGCAGTACTTC. The full variable domain, in which reference TRBV15 and TRBJ2-7 provide the parts outside the CDR3, is DAMVIQNPRYQVTQFGKPVTLSCSQTLNHNVMYWYQQKSSQAPKLLFHYYDKDFNNEADTPDNFQSRRPNTSFCFLDIRSPGLGDTAMYLCATSGRLGLRDEQYFGPGTRLTVT.

The V call is TRBV6-1, the J call TRBJ2-7; D possibly corresponds to TRBD2 (5 bases). Germline CDR1 MNHNS, CDR2 SASEGT. There are 15 residues in the CDR3. V was clipped by 1 base and J by 3 bases, with 13 bases between them. CDR3 amino acids: CASSEGTETLYEQYF. The CDR3 region has the DNA TGTGCCAGCAGTGAAGGGACTGAGACTCTCTACGAGCAGTACTTC.

This sequence joins TRBV5-1 and TRBJ2-3; 16 bases fit TRBD2. CDR3 length: 17 amino acids. From germline, CDR1 is SGHRS and CDR2 YFSETQ. J lost 5 bases, V lost 4 bases, and 7 bases had no gene match. For the CDR3, the DNA is TGCGCCAGCAGCGGGGGGACTAGCGGGAGGGCGGAAGATACGCAGTATTTT. Translating gives CASSGGTSGRAEDTQYF.

The rearrangement joins TRBV7-7 to TRBJ2-5; maybe TRBD2 (5 bases). The CDR3 loop spans 16 amino acids. Deletions cut 0 bases from V and 2 bases from J, with 13 bases between. Germline V gene lookup returns CDR1 SSHAT and CDR2 FNYEAQ (reference sequence). DNA of the CDR3: TGTGCCAGCAGCTTAGCGGGAGTCGGTCCTCAAGAGACCCAGTACTTC. This translates into CASSLAGVGPQETQYF.

There are a few counts of this clone. Other DNA sequences from this sample encode an identical CDR3 as well. V gene TRBV11-2 combines with J gene TRBJ1-1, with D uncertain. Germline V CDR1 and CDR2: SGHAT, FQNNGV. The CDR3 is 13 amino acids. The V gene lost 0 bases and the J gene lost 2 bases, with 4 bases spanning the gap. The CDR3 sequence is CASSLDTNTEAFF. For the CDR3, the DNA is TGTGCCAGCAGCTTAGATACAAACACTGAAGCTTTCTTT.

The chain recombines TRBV30 with TRBJ2-2; unclear D gene. Trimming took off 3 bases at V and 5 bases at J, with 13 bases between the two ends. From germline, CDR1 is GTSNPN and CDR2 SVGIG (reference sequence). The CDR3 sequence is 14 residues long. CDR3 in DNA: TGTGCCTGGAGCCGGGTCTCGAGGACCGGGGAGCTGTTTTTT. Protein: CAWSRVSRTGELFF.